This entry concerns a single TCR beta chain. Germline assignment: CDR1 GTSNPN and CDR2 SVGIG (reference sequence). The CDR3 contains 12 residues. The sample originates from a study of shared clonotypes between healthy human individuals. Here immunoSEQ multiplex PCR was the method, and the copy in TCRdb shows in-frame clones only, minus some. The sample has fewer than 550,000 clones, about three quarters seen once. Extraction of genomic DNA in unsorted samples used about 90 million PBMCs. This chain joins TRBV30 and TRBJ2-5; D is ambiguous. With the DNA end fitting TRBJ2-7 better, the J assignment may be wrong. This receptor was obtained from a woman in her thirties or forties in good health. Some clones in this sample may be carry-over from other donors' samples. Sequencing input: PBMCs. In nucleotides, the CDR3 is TGTGCCTGGAGTAGTGCCGTATCCGAGCAGTACTTC. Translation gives CAWSSAVSEQYF.